The T cell receptor beta chain under discussion was sequenced for a study of blood T cell repertoires in COVID-19. Assay: immunoSEQ multiplex PCR; the TCRdb copy retains only in-frame clones and omits some. The sample lists under 250,000 clones; around four fifths were seen once. V dropped 4 bases and J dropped 3; count of bases not matched to a gene: 8. Germline V lookup: CDR1 SNHLY, CDR2 FYNNEI. This CDR3 comprises 15 residues. The chain employs TRBV2 and TRBJ2-5; 7 bases align to TRBD1. The origin of this receptor is a woman in her 50s with acute or convalescent COVID-19. Sample: peripheral blood. CDR3 sequence reads: CASSGAGTAEETQYF. In nucleotides, the CDR3 is TGTGCCAGCAGTGGGGCCGGGACAGCGGAAGAGACCCAGTACTTC.